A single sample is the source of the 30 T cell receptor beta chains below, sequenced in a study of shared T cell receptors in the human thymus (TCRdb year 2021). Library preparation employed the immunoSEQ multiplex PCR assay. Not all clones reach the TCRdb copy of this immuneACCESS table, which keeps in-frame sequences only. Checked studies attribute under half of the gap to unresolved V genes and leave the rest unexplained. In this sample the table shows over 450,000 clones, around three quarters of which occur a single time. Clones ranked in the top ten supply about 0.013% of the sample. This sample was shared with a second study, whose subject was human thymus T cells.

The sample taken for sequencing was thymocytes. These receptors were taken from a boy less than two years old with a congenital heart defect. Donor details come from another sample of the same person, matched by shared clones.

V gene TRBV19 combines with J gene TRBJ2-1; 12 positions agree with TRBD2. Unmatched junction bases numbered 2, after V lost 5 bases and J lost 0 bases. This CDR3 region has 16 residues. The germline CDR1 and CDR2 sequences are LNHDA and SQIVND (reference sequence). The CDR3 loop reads CASSPGLAGSYNEQFF. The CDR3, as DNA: TGTGCCAGTAGTCCGGGACTAGCGGGCTCCTACAATGAGCAGTTCTTC.

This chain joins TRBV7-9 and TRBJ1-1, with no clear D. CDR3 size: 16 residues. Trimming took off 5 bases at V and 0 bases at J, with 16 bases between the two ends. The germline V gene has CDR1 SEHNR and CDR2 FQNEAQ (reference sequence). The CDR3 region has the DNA TGTGCCAGCAGCCCGGAGGTAGGGCGCTTGAACACTGAAGCTTTCTTT. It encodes CASSPEVGRLNTEAFF.

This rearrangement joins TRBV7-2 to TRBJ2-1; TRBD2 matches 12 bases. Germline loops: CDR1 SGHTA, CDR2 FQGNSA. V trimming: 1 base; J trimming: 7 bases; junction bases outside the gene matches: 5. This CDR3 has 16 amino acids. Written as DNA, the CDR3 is TGTGCCAGCAGCTTAGGGCTAGCGGGAGGGGGAAATGAGCAGTTCTTC. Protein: CASSLGLAGGGNEQFF.

The CDR3 DNA reads TGCGCCAGCAGCGTTGACAGAGCAACTAATGAAAAACTGTTTTTT. Translation: CASSVDRATNEKLFF. The genes are TRBV5-1 and TRBJ1-4, with D possibly TRBD1 on 5 matching bases. The V gene's germline CDR1 is SGHRS and CDR2 YFSETQ. With 4 bases removed from V and 0 bases from J, the gap between germline ends came to 10 bases. The CDR3 runs to 15 residues.

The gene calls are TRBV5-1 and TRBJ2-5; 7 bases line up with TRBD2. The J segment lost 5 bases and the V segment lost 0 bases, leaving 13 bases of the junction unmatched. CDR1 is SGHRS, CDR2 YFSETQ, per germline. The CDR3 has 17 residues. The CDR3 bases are TGCGCCAGCAGCTTGGCCAGTGAGCGGGGAGTCCGGGAGACCCAGTACTTC. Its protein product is CASSLASERGVRETQYF.

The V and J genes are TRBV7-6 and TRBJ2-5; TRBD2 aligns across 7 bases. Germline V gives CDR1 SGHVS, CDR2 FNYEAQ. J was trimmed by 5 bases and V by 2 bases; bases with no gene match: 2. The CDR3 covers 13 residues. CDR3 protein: CASSLQRGETQYF. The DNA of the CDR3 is TGTGCCAGCAGCTTACAGCGGGGCGAGACCCAGTACTTC. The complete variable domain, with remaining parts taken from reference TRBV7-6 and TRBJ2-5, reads GAGVSQSPRYKVTKRGQDVALRCDPISGHVSLYWYRQALGQGPEFLTYFNYEAQQDKSGLPNDRFSAERPEGSISTLTIQRTEQRDSAMYRCASSLQRGETQYFGPGTRLLVL.

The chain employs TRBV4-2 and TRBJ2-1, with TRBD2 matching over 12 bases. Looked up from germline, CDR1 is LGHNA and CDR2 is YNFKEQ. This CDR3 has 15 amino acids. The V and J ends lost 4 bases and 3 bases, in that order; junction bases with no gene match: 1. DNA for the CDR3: TGTGCCAGCAGCCCGGGACTAGCGGGCTACAATGAGCAGTTCTTC. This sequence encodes CASSPGLAGYNEQFF.

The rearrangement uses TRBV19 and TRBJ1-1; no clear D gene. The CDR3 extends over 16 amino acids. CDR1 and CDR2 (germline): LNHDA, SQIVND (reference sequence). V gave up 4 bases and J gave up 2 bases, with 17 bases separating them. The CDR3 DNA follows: TGTGCCAGTAGTACCGGGAGGGTGAGGAAAAACACTGAAGCTTTCTTT. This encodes CASSTGRVRKNTEAFF.

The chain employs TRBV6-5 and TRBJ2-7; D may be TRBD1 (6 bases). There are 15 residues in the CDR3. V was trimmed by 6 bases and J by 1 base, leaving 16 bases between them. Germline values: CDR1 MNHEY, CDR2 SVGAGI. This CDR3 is CASSQNREQSYEQYF. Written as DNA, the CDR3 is TGTGCCAGCAGCCAGAACAGGGAGCAATCCTACGAGCAGTACTTC.

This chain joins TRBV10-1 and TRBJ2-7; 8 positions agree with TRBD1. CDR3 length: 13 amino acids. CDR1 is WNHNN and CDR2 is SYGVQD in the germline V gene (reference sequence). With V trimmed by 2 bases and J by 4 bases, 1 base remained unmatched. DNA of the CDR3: TGCGCCAGCAGTGAGGGACAGGGATACGAGCAGTACTTC. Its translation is CASSEGQGYEQYF.

The DNA of the CDR3 is TGTGCCAGCAGCCCTGGGGGACTAGCGGGGAAGGGGCACATTCAGTACTTC. As protein: CASSPGGLAGKGHIQYF. The chain recombines TRBV4-2 with TRBJ2-4; 13 bases fit TRBD2. The CDR3 spans 17 residues. With 4 bases clipped from V and 8 bases from J, the junction kept 11 bases outside the gene matches. Germline V gene lookup returns CDR1 LGHNA and CDR2 YNFKEQ.

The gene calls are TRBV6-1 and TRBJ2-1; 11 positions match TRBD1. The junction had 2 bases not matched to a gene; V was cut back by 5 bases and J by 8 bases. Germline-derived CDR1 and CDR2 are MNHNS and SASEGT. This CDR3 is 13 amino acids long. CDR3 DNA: TGTGCCAGCAGTACGGACAGGGGGCATGAGCAGTTCTTC. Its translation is CASSTDRGHEQFF.

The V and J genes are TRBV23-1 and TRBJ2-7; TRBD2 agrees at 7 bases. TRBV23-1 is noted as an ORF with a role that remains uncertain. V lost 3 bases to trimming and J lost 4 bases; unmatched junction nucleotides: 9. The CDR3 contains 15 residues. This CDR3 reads CASSQEREGRYEQYF. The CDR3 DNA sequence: TGCGCCAGCAGTCAGGAGAGGGAGGGAAGGTACGAGCAGTACTTC.

CDR3 nucleotide sequence: TGTGCCATCAGTCCCAGTGGAGGGGCACTGAAGGGCACTGAAGCTTTCTTT. Protein product: CAISPSGGALKGTEAFF. The chain links TRBV10-3 to TRBJ1-1; D might be TRBD1 (5 bases). Germline V gene sequence: CDR1 ENHRY, CDR2 SYGVKD. The ends were cut back, 5 bases at V and 4 bases at J, with 23 bases in the middle. The CDR3 sequence is 17 residues long.

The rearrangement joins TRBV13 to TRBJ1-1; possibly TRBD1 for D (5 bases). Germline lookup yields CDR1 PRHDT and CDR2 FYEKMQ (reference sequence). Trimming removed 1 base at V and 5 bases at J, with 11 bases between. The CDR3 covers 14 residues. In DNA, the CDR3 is TGTGCCAGCAGCTTAGCGGTGGGGCGGACTGAAGCTTTCTTT. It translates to CASSLAVGRTEAFF.

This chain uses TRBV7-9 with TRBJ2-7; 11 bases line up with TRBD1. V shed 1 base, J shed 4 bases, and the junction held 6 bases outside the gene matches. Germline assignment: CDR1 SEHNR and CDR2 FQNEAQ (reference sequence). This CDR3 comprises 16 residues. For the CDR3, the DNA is TGTGCCAGCAGCTTAGTTTGGACAGGGGGCGAGTACGAGCAGTACTTC. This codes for CASSLVWTGGEYEQYF. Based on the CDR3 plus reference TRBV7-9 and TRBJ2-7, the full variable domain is DTGVSQNPRHKITKRGQNVTFRCDPISEHNRLYWYRQTLGQGPEFLTYFQNEAQLEKSRLLSDRFSAERPKGSFSTLEIQRTEQGDSAMYLCASSLVWTGGEYEQYFGPGTRLTVT.

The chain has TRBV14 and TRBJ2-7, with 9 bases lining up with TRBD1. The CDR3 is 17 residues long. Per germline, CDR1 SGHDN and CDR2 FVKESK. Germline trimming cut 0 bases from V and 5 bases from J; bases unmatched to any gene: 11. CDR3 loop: CASSQEGDREPEDEQYF. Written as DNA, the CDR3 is TGTGCCAGCAGCCAAGAGGGGGACAGGGAACCTGAGGACGAGCAGTACTTC.

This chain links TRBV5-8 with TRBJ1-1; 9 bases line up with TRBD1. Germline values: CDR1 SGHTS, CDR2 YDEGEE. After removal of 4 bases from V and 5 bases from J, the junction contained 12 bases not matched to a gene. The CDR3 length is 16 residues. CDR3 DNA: TGTGCCAGCAGCCCGTCGAGACAGGGGGAGAAGACTGAAGCTTTCTTT. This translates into CASSPSRQGEKTEAFF.

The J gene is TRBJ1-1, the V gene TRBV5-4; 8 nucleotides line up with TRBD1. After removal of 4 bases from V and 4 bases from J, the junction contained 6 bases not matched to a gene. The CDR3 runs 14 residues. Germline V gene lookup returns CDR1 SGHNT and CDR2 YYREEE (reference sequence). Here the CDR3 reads CASSPQGAATEAFF. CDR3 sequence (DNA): TGTGCCAGCAGCCCCCAGGGGGCGGCCACTGAAGCTTTCTTT.

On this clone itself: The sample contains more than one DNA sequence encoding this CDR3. The CDR3 DNA reads as TGTGCCAGCAGCTTAGGGGGACAGGGGAATCAGCCCCAGCATTTT. Protein: CASSLGGQGNQPQHF. The chain joins TRBV7-9 to TRBJ1-5; TRBD1 matches at 10 bases. This CDR3 is built from 15 residues. Per the germline V gene, CDR1 is SEHNR and CDR2 is FQNEAQ (reference sequence). V shed 1 base and J 4 bases; nucleotides not matched to a gene: 1.

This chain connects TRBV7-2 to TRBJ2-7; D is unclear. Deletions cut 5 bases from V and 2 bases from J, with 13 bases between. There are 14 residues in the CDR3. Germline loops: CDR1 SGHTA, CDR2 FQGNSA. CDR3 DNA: TGTGCCAGCAGCCCCCATAGAGTGACCTACGAGCAGTACTTC. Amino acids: CASSPHRVTYEQYF.

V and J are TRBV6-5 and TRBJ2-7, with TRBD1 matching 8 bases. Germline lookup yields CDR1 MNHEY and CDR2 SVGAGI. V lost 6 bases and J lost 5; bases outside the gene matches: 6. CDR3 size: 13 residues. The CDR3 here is CASSQDRVNEQYF. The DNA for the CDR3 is TGTGCCAGCAGCCAGGACAGGGTCAACGAGCAGTACTTC.

This chain's CDR3 is CASSPSTPTGSGEEKLFF. The CDR3 DNA sequence: TGTGCCAGCAGCCCAAGCACCCCCACAGGGTCAGGGGAGGAAAAACTGTTTTTT. This rearrangement joins TRBV27 to TRBJ1-4, with D tentatively TRBD1 (6 bases). V was trimmed by 6 bases and J by 8 bases, leaving 28 bases between them. The V gene's germline CDR1 is MNHEY and CDR2 SMNVEV (reference sequence). This CDR3 comprises 18 residues.

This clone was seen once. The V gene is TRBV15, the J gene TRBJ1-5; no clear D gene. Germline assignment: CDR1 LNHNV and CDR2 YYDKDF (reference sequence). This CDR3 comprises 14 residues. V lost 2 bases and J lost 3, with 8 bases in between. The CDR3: CATSRQVANQPQHF. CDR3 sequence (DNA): TGTGCCACCAGCAGACAGGTTGCCAATCAGCCCCAGCATTTT.

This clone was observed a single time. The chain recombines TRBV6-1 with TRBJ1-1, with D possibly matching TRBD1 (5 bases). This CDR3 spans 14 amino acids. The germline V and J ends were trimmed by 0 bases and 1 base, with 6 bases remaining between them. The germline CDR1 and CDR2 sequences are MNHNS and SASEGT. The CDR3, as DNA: TGTGCCAGCAGTGAAGCGGGGCAGAACACTGAAGCTTTCTTT. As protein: CASSEAGQNTEAFF.

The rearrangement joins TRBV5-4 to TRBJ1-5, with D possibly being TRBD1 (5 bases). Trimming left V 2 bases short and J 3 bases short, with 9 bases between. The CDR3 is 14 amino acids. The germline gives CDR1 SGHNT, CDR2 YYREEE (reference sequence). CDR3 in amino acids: CASSFQGPNQPQHF. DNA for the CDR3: TGTGCCAGCAGCTTTCAGGGTCCCAATCAGCCCCAGCATTTT.

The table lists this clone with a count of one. The chain's CDR3 is CASSLTGRGLSYNEQFF. CDR3 DNA: TGTGCCAGCAGCCTCACAGGTAGGGGGCTCTCCTACAATGAGCAGTTCTTC. The chain carries TRBV4-2 and TRBJ2-1, with 7 bases matching TRBD1. V dropped 4 bases and J dropped 0; count of bases not matched to a gene: 9. CDR3 length: 17 residues. Germline loops: CDR1 LGHNA, CDR2 YNFKEQ.

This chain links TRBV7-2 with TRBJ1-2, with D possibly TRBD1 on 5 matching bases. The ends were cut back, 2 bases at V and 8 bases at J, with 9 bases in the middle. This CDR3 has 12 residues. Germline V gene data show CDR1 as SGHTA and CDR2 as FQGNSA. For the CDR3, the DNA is TGTGCCAGCAGCTTACGGGGGTTCGGCTACACCTTC. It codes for CASSLRGFGYTF.

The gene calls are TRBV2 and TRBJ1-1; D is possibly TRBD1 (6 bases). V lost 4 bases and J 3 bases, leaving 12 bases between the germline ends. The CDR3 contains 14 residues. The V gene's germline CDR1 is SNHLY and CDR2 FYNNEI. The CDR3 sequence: CASSGREGDTEAFF. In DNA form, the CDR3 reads TGTGCCAGCAGTGGCAGGGAGGGGGACACTGAAGCTTTCTTT.

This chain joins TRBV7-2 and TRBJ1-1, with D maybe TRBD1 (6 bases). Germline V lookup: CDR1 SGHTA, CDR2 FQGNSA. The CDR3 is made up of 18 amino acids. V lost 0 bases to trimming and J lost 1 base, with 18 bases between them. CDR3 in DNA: TGTGCCAGCAGCTTAGCGCTGGGACATACACACGAGAACACTGAAGCTTTCTTT. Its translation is CASSLALGHTHENTEAFF.